The 30 T cell receptor beta chains presented below share a single source sample, sequenced in a study of response to subunit inactivated influenza vaccine. From the RT-PCR reads, TCRdb called clonotypes with MiXCR, one entry per CDR3 protein. The sample contains some 300,000 distinct CDR3 sequences, approximately 20% of which appear only once. The specimen was PBMCs from blood, collected about 20 months after vaccination. These receptors were obtained from a man aged 50 to 69 who received an inactivated influenza vaccine.

This chain links TRBV7-9 with TRBJ1-4, with TRBD1 identical over 7 bases. The CDR3 has 17 residues. The V and J ends lost 4 bases and 3 bases, in that order; junction bases with no gene match: 11. The V gene's germline CDR1 is SEHNR and CDR2 FQNEAQ (reference sequence). This CDR3 reads CASSSSPMGQPNEKLFF. The CDR3 region has the DNA TGTGCCAGCAGCTCTAGCCCTATGGGACAGCCTAATGAAAAACTGTTTTTT.

In its sample, this clonotype was seen a few times. This chain joins TRBV20-1 and TRBJ1-5; D may be TRBD1 (5 bases). The germline CDR1 and CDR2 sequences are DFQATT and SNEGSKA (reference sequence). The CDR3 is made up of 17 amino acids. The germline V and J ends were trimmed by 3 bases and 5 bases, with 23 bases remaining between them. CDR3 loop: CSASSEEEGLWDQPQHF. The DNA of the CDR3 is TGCAGTGCTAGCTCCGAAGAGGAGGGGCTCTGGGATCAGCCCCAGCATTTT.

The chain combines TRBV5-5 with TRBJ1-4; the match to TRBD1 covers 9 bases. The CDR3 totals 15 residues. V lost 3 bases to trimming and J lost 4 bases; unmatched junction nucleotides: 4. Germline CDR1 reads SGHKS; CDR2 reads YYEKEE (reference sequence). The CDR3 is CASSSLTGGNEKLFF. CDR3 nucleotide sequence: TGTGCCAGCAGCTCGTTGACAGGGGGTAATGAAAAACTGTTTTTT.

This clonotype was observed a handful of times. The J gene is TRBJ2-1, the V gene TRBV5-5; 9 nucleotides align to TRBD2. There are 16 residues in the CDR3. The V and J ends lost 0 bases and 6 bases, in that order; junction bases with no gene match: 7. CDR1 and CDR2 (germline): SGHKS, YYEKEE (reference sequence). DNA for the CDR3: TGTGCCAGCAGCTTGGAATTTGTACTAGCGGGCAATGAGCAGTTCTTC. Amino acids: CASSLEFVLAGNEQFF.

This clonotype was detected many times. CDR3 nucleotide sequence: TGTGCCAGCAGGGGACAGTCGGGTTATGGCTACACCTTC. This sequence encodes CASRGQSGYGYTF. The chain combines TRBV12-3 or TRBV12-4 with TRBJ1-2, with 7 bases matching TRBD1. The V segment lost 6 bases and the J segment 5 bases; nucleotides outside the gene matches: 6. This CDR3 region has 13 residues.

In this sample, this clonotype turned up a few times. V and J are TRBV12-3 or TRBV12-4 and TRBJ1-1, with a possible D match to TRBD1 (6 bases). The CDR3 extends over 13 amino acids. V shed 4 bases and J shed 4 bases, with 10 bases lying between them. The CDR3 sequence: CASSWGGPTEAFF. Here the CDR3 DNA reads TGTGCCAGCAGTTGGGGGGGGCCCACTGAAGCTTTCTTT.

This sequence joins TRBV11-1 and TRBJ2-7, with D uncertain. V gave up 7 bases and J gave up 0 bases, with 25 bases separating them. From germline, CDR1 is SGHAT and CDR2 FQDESV (reference sequence). The CDR3 contains 18 residues. This CDR3 is CASTFVTPYDTYSYEQYF. The CDR3, as DNA: TGTGCCAGCACCTTCGTCACTCCGTACGACACCTACTCCTACGAGCAGTACTTC.

The chain joins TRBV19 to TRBJ2-4; 9 bases are a match to TRBD2. The V segment lost 5 bases and the J segment 2 bases; nucleotides outside the gene matches: 13. The germline V gene has CDR1 LNHDA and CDR2 SQIVND (reference sequence). The CDR3 consists of 18 residues. The CDR3 loop reads CASSFGSGSSSPKNIQYF. CDR3 coding DNA: TGTGCCAGTAGTTTCGGTAGCGGGAGTTCGTCTCCCAAAAACATTCAGTACTTC.

The chain combines TRBV9 with TRBJ2-5; TRBD1 agrees at 10 bases. This CDR3 contains 15 residues. The germline V gene encodes CDR1 SGDLS and CDR2 YYNGEE. V lost 0 bases to trimming and J lost 5 bases; unmatched junction nucleotides: 4. In DNA form, the CDR3 reads TGTGCCAGCAGCGTAGGACAGGGGGCTATGGAGACCCAGTACTTC. Amino acid sequence: CASSVGQGAMETQYF.

The chain couples TRBV12-3 or TRBV12-4 to TRBJ2-5; 7 positions match TRBD2. V was clipped by 6 bases and J by 5 bases; unmatched bases: 6. CDR3 size: 13 residues. CDR3 in DNA: TGTGCCAGCAGAATACCGGGAGGTGAGACCCAGTACTTC. Translated: CASRIPGGETQYF.

This chain uses TRBV11-2 with TRBJ1-6; D is ambiguous. V lost 5 bases to trimming and J lost 5 bases, with 19 bases between them. This CDR3 is 17 amino acids long. Germline assignment: CDR1 SGHAT and CDR2 FQNNGV. CDR3 coding DNA: TGTGCCAGCAGCCAACCAACAGCCGGGCCCCATAATTCACCCCTCCACTTT. Encoded protein: CASSQPTAGPHNSPLHF.

The gene calls are TRBV20-1 and TRBJ2-3; D tentatively fits TRBD1 or TRBD2 (5 bases each). The V end was cut by 3 bases, the J end by 0 bases, with 19 bases between. There are 17 residues in the CDR3. The V gene's germline CDR1 is DFQATT and CDR2 SNEGSKA (reference sequence). This chain's CDR3 is CSARGIVGPTSTDTQYF. CDR3 nucleotides: TGCAGTGCTAGGGGAATAGTGGGACCGACGAGCACAGATACGCAGTATTTT.

This clonotype showed up just a few times. The gene calls are TRBV29-1 and TRBJ2-5; 8 nucleotides align to TRBD1. The CDR3 length is 16 residues. CDR1 and CDR2 from the germline V gene are SQVTM and ANQGSEA. Trimming took 7 bases from V and 5 from J; bases not matched to a gene: 18. DNA for the CDR3: TGCAGCGGGAGGACAGGGAGTGGGCTCACGGGGGAGACCCAGTACTTC. This encodes CSGRTGSGLTGETQYF.

The chain has TRBV28 and TRBJ1-2, with 9 bases fitting TRBD1. Per the germline V gene, CDR1 is MDHEN and CDR2 is SYDVKM. CDR3 size: 14 residues. The ends lost 2 bases at V and 4 bases at J; junction bases unmatched: 2. CDR3 DNA sequence: TGTGCCAGCAGTTTAAGGACAGGGGTCTATGGCTACACCTTC. Translated, it gives CASSLRTGVYGYTF.

This clonotype was detected a few times. The CDR3 DNA sequence: TGTGCCAGCAGTTTTTCAGAGCAGGCTAACTATGGCTACACCTTC. Amino acids: CASSFSEQANYGYTF. The chain links TRBV12-3 or TRBV12-4 to TRBJ1-2; D uncertain. Between the trimmed V and J ends, which lost 3 bases and 0 bases, there was a span of 11 bases. This CDR3 region has 15 residues.

This rearrangement joins TRBV29-1 to TRBJ2-7; no reliable D call. Germline loops: CDR1 SQVTM, CDR2 ANQGSEA. The length of the CDR3 is 13 residues. The V gene lost 1 base and the J gene lost 6 bases, with 13 bases spanning the gap. The CDR3 spells CSVEANSSPEQYF. CDR3 in DNA: TGCAGCGTTGAAGCGAATAGCTCTCCCGAGCAGTACTTC.

This chain uses TRBV11-3 with TRBJ2-7; 8 bases are a match to TRBD1. V dropped 5 bases and J dropped 3; count of bases not matched to a gene: 6. The germline CDR1 and CDR2 sequences are SGHNT and YENEEA. This CDR3 has 14 amino acids. In DNA, the CDR3 is TGTGCCAGCAGCCCATCGGGACAGGTCTACGAGCAGTACTTC. It is translated as CASSPSGQVYEQYF.

The chain recombines TRBV2 with TRBJ1-2; 7 bases fit TRBD1. Germline CDR1 is SNHLY and CDR2 is FYNNEI. Trimming took 0 bases from V and 0 from J; bases not matched to a gene: 7. CDR3 length: 17 amino acids. CDR3 loop: CASSEARGREANYGYTF. The CDR3 DNA reads as TGTGCCAGCAGTGAAGCAAGGGGGCGAGAGGCTAACTATGGCTACACCTTC.

V is TRBV5-1 and J is TRBJ1-1; D is perhaps TRBD1 (5 bases). Trimming stripped 0 bases from V and 4 bases from J, with 16 bases between. The CDR3 has 16 amino acids. Per germline, CDR1 SGHRS and CDR2 YFSETQ. The CDR3 DNA is TGCGCCAGCAGCTTGGGATGGGGCAGAGAAAGCACTGAAGCTTTCTTT. Its protein product is CASSLGWGRESTEAFF. The full variable domain, its missing parts supplied by reference TRBV5-1 and TRBJ1-1, is KAGVTQTPRYLIKTRGQQVTLSCSPISGHRSVSWYQQTPGQGLQFLFEYFSETQRNKGNFPGRFSGRQFSNSRSEMNVSTLELGDSALYLCASSLGWGRESTEAFFGQGTRLTVV.

The chain combines TRBV28 with TRBJ2-1; no firm D call. Germline V gene sequence: CDR1 MDHEN, CDR2 SYDVKM. The CDR3 is made up of 11 amino acids. Trimming took off 6 bases at V and 7 bases at J, with 7 bases between the two ends. The CDR3 reads CASSSRNEQFF. CDR3 sequence (DNA): TGTGCCAGCAGCTCCCGTAATGAGCAGTTCTTC.

This clonotype was detected only a few times. This rearrangement joins TRBV20-1 to TRBJ1-1; TRBD1 matches 8 bases. V lost 2 bases and J lost 2; bases outside the gene matches: 4. The CDR3 contains 14 residues. The germline gives CDR1 DFQATT, CDR2 SNEGSKA (reference sequence). CDR3 sequence: CSARQGAGNTEAFF. CDR3 nucleotides: TGCAGTGCTAGACAGGGGGCTGGTAACACTGAAGCTTTCTTT.

The V call is TRBV12-3 or TRBV12-4, the J call TRBJ2-5, with unresolved D. The CDR3 totals 13 residues. The V end was cut by 3 bases, the J end by 5 bases, with 10 bases between. As DNA, the CDR3 is TGTGCCAGCAGTTTTAATGAGGTTGAGACCCAGTACTTC. This sequence encodes CASSFNEVETQYF.

Concerning this clonotype: Germline and junction disagree at one end, which may indicate a read error. The chain is built from TRBV5-1 and TRBJ1-6; 9 bases line up with TRBD1. Germline V gene data show CDR1 as SGHRS and CDR2 as YFSETQ. This CDR3 comprises 17 residues. This CDR3 reads CASSPGQGSSYNSALHF. For the CDR3, the DNA is TGCGCCAGCAGCCCCGGACAGGGGAGCTCCTATAATTCAGCCCTCCACTTT.

This clonotype was seen more than once but under ten times. The rearrangement links TRBV3-1 to TRBJ2-5; a weak D match, TRBD2 (6 bases). V dropped 1 base and J dropped 5 bases, with 20 bases sitting between them. This CDR3 has 17 amino acids. Germline V gene lookup returns CDR1 LGHDT and CDR2 YNNKEL (reference sequence). This chain's CDR3 is CASSQGSLGGLSETQYF. Here the CDR3 DNA reads TGTGCCAGCAGCCAAGGTTCACTGGGAGGACTATCGGAGACCCAGTACTTC.

J is TRBJ2-5 and V is TRBV20-1; D gene unclear. Germline CDR1 reads DFQATT; CDR2 reads SNEGSKA (reference sequence). V was trimmed by 6 bases and J by 4 bases, leaving 9 bases between them. CDR3 length: 11 residues. This CDR3 reads CSALRGETQYF. Written as DNA, the CDR3 is TGCAGTGCCCTGCGCGGAGAGACCCAGTACTTC.

This clonotype was counted between two and nine times. The chain carries TRBV20-1 and TRBJ1-5; TRBD1 might be the D (5 bases). V was pared by 5 bases and J by 1 base, with 15 bases between. The CDR3 is 15 amino acids. Germline V gene sequence: CDR1 DFQATT, CDR2 SNEGSKA (reference sequence). Written as DNA, the CDR3 is TGCAGTGCTTTCCCCCGGGGGACGAGCAATCAGCCCCAGCATTTT. Translating gives CSAFPRGTSNQPQHF.

This clonotype has a handful of counts. This rearrangement joins TRBV6-4 to TRBJ2-3; possible D gene TRBD1, 6 bases. V lost 8 bases and J lost 0, with 9 bases in between. This CDR3 is built from 13 residues. From germline, CDR1 is MRHNA and CDR2 SNTAGT. CDR3 residues: CASGDTSTDTQYF. For the CDR3, the DNA is TGTGCCAGCGGGGACACTAGCACAGATACGCAGTATTTT.

This clonotype has a handful of counts. The chain recombines TRBV10-3 with TRBJ1-2, with D perhaps matching TRBD1 (5 bases). The CDR3 is made up of 13 amino acids. The V and J ends lost 7 bases and 2 bases respectively, with 11 bases between them. CDR1 and CDR2 from the germline V gene are ENHRY and SYGVKD. Here the CDR3 reads CAITYDSNYGYTF. As DNA, the CDR3 is TGTGCCATCACATATGACAGCAACTATGGCTACACCTTC.

The V and J genes are TRBV7-8 and TRBJ2-7; 7 nucleotides agree with TRBD2. The CDR3 is 15 residues long. V lost 1 base to trimming and J lost 3 bases; unmatched junction nucleotides: 6. Germline CDR1 and CDR2: SGHVS and FQNEAQ. This CDR3 is CASSLGRGTYYEQYF. The DNA for the CDR3 is TGTGCCAGCAGCTTAGGGCGGGGGACCTACTACGAGCAGTACTTC.

This clonotype turned up a few times. This chain joins TRBV12-5 and TRBJ2-1; 7 nucleotides align to TRBD1. Germline loops: CDR1 LGHNT, CDR2 FRNRAP. Trimming removed 2 bases from V and 12 bases from J; junction bases left unmatched: 4. The CDR3 loop spans 12 amino acids. This CDR3 is CASGLTGVPQFF. DNA of the CDR3: TGTGCTAGTGGTTTGACAGGGGTCCCGCAGTTCTTC.